Sequencing of this T cell receptor beta chain was carried out in a study of blood T cell repertoires in COVID-19. Trimming cost V 6 bases and J 6 bases, with 8 bases left between them. This CDR3 spans 11 amino acids. Germline V CDR1 and CDR2: SNHLY, FYNNEI. Some clones are missing from TCRdb's copy, which holds only in-frame ones; the method was immunoSEQ multiplex PCR. This sample carries more than 200,000 clones, about 89% of them seen once, and the ten largest clones take approximately 2%. Across 20 to 25 US areas, participants ranged in age from 18 to 89 years. Researchers sorted participants into cohorts using their self-reported clinical history. All recovered Cohort 3 donors got two negative PCRs, got clearance, or saw symptom resolution.

The chain couples TRBV2 to TRBJ1-2; D remains unclear. The sequenced sample was PBMCs or T cells enriched from blood (not recorded which). This receptor was identified in a woman between 18 and 29 years old who had recovered from COVID-19. This CDR3 is CASRSPDGYTF. In nucleotides, the CDR3 is TGTGCCAGCAGGTCACCGGATGGCTACACCTTC. Full variable domain (outside the CDR3, taken from reference TRBV2 and TRBJ1-2): EPEVTQTPSHQVTQMGQEVILRCVPISNHLYFYWYRQILGQKVEFLVSFYNNEISEKSEIFDDQFSVERPDGSNFTLKIRSTKLEDSAMYFCASRSPDGYTFGSGTRLTVV.